These 9 T cell receptor beta chains came from one sample sequenced in a study of monozygotic twins with inflammatory bowel disease (dated by TCRdb to between 2018 and 2020). The method was 5' RACE. This sample was sequenced with an Illumina HiSeq 2500. With the reads reprocessed by TCRdb, a single entry stands for each CDR3 protein sequence and no DNA is reported. The table for this sample records roughly 150,000 distinct CDR3 sequences. Jointly, the top ten make up around 1.2% of the sample. The sample comprised blood. These receptors all stem from a human donor with ulcerative colitis or Crohn's disease, or a healthy co-twin of an affected twin (not recorded which).

The chain joins TRBV20-1 to TRBJ2-7; the TCRdb call, TRBD2, lacks DNA for checking. The CDR3 has 14 amino acids. The germline V gene encodes CDR1 DFQATT and CDR2 SNEGSKA (reference sequence). The CDR3: CSARDRRKVGEQYF.

The chain combines TRBV5-1 with TRBJ1-2; TCRdb calls TRBD1, which cannot be checked without DNA. The CDR3 is 14 amino acids. Per germline, CDR1 SGHRS and CDR2 YFSETQ. CDR3 residues: CASTAAGGNYGYTF.

V usage is TRBV28 and J usage is TRBJ2-2; TCRdb's D call, TRBD1, is unchecked because there is no DNA. The CDR3 covers 16 residues. CDR1 and CDR2 from the germline V gene are MDHEN and SYDVKM. CDR3 sequence: CASSPRTGGIAGELFF.

The J gene is TRBJ1-1, the V gene TRBV20-1; TCRdb's D gene call, TRBD1, goes unchecked for lack of DNA. The CDR3 is 14 amino acids. Germline assignment: CDR1 DFQATT and CDR2 SNEGSKA (reference sequence). The CDR3 sequence is CSAWDRGLNTEAFF.

The chain has TRBV24-1 and TRBJ2-1; lacking DNA, the TRBD2 call made by TCRdb goes unchecked. CDR1 KGHDR and CDR2 SFDVKD come from the germline V gene. This CDR3 region has 15 residues. CDR3 protein: CATSTGPESNNEQFF.

The rearrangement uses TRBV11-2 and TRBJ2-1; there is no DNA to check the TCRdb D call of TRBD1. CDR3 length equals 17 residues. Germline V gene lookup returns CDR1 SGHAT and CDR2 FQNNGV. CDR3 in amino acids: CASSKRGMGTPFVEQFF.

The chain recombines TRBV18 with TRBJ1-3; the TRBD1 assignment by TCRdb is unverifiable without DNA. Germline CDR1 KGHSH, CDR2 LQKENI. The CDR3 length is 18 residues. CDR3 amino acids: CASSPRAQGAQIGNTIYF.

V is TRBV28 and J is TRBJ2-6; TCRdb proposes TRBD1, but this gene call is untestable without DNA. The CDR3 spans 16 residues. Per germline, CDR1 MDHEN and CDR2 SYDVKM. The CDR3 protein is CASRDTGGSGANVLTF.

V gene TRBV29-1 combines with J gene TRBJ1-5; without DNA, the TCRdb call of TRBD1 cannot be checked. The CDR3 has 13 residues. CDR1 SQVTM and CDR2 ANQGSEA come from the germline V gene. The CDR3 sequence is CSAVGQANQPQHF.